Each of the 12 T cell receptor beta chains below was sequenced from the same sample in a study of cytomegalovirus exposure and HLA in healthy donors. The PCR ran on 60 Vbeta and 13 Jbeta primers. Some clones are missing from TCRdb's copy, which holds only in-frame ones; the method was immunoSEQ multiplex PCR. Of more than 100,000 clones listed, approximately 70% are singletons. Sequenced material: PBMCs. These receptors all come from a man aged 18 to 35 in good health and CMV-seronegative.

V is TRBV5-1 and J is TRBJ2-6; 8 bases agree with TRBD2. The CDR3 extends over 18 amino acids. Looked up from germline, CDR1 is SGHRS and CDR2 is YFSETQ. Trimming removed 3 bases from V and 1 base from J; junction bases left unmatched: 9. CDR3: CASSSGGLARSGANVLTF. Here the CDR3 DNA reads TGCGCCAGCAGCTCGGGAGGGTTAGCTAGATCTGGGGCCAACGTCCTGACTTTC.

The J gene is TRBJ1-2, the V gene TRBV27; TRBD1 is a possible D gene (5 bases). Germline-derived CDR1 and CDR2 are MNHEY and SMNVEV (reference sequence). Trimming removed 5 bases at V and 4 bases at J, with 8 bases between. CDR3 size: 12 residues. CDR3 sequence reads: CASSMGGYGYTF. In DNA form, the CDR3 reads TGTGCCAGCAGTATGGGGGGCTATGGCTACACCTTC.

The chain combines TRBV4-1 with TRBJ2-7; D may be TRBD2 (5 bases). Trimming removed 3 bases at V and 4 bases at J, with 19 bases between. The length of the CDR3 is 16 residues. In germline, CDR1 is MGHRA, CDR2 YSYEKL. CDR3 loop: CASSQEDYGGVYEQYF. Here the CDR3 DNA reads TGCGCCAGCAGCCAGGAAGACTACGGTGGGGTATACGAGCAGTACTTC.

The chain links TRBV29-1 to TRBJ1-2; 8 nucleotides match TRBD1. With 7 bases clipped from V and 12 bases from J, the junction kept 22 bases outside the gene matches. The CDR3 spans 15 residues. The V gene's germline CDR1 is SQVTM and CDR2 ANQGSEA. The DNA of the CDR3 is TGCAGCGCCGAGGGGGTCGGGGCAGGGGGCCTTGAGGACACCTTC. Its translation is CSAEGVGAGGLEDTF.

The chain recombines TRBV6-1 with TRBJ1-1; D uncertain. The CDR3 has 13 residues. Germline values: CDR1 MNHNS, CDR2 SASEGT. The ends were cut back, 2 bases at V and 3 bases at J, with 7 bases in the middle. The CDR3 here is CASSETGYTEAFF. The CDR3 region has the DNA TGTGCCAGCAGTGAAACGGGATACACTGAAGCTTTCTTT.

The chain uses TRBV19 and TRBJ2-5; 7 bases are a match to TRBD2. The J segment lost 5 bases and the V segment lost 3 bases, leaving 6 bases of the junction unmatched. Germline-derived CDR1 and CDR2 are LNHDA and SQIVND (reference sequence). The CDR3 runs 14 residues. The CDR3 region is CASSISGAGETQYF. Here the CDR3 DNA reads TGTGCCAGTAGTATCAGCGGGGCGGGCGAGACCCAGTACTTC.

Regarding this clone: The same CDR3 arises from other DNA sequences in this sample as well. The chain carries TRBV5-1 and TRBJ2-7, with unresolved D. Germline CDR1 reads SGHRS; CDR2 reads YFSETQ. The CDR3 totals 13 residues. The V end was cut by 0 bases, the J end by 0 bases, with 4 bases between. DNA of the CDR3: TGCGCCAGCAGCTTGGCTAGCTCCTACGAGCAGTACTTC. This codes for CASSLASSYEQYF.

This clone occurred a few times. The chain uses TRBV19 and TRBJ2-5; D not certain. The V gene's germline CDR1 is LNHDA and CDR2 SQIVND (reference sequence). This CDR3 comprises 15 residues. Trimming left V 1 base short and J 0 bases short, with 9 bases between. The CDR3 bases are TGTGCCAGTAGTATAGGTCGCGGATACCAAGAGACCCAGTACTTC. Encoded protein: CASSIGRGYQETQYF.

This chain links TRBV28 with TRBJ2-7; D is unclear. The CDR3 has 13 residues. V was trimmed by 3 bases and J by 3 bases, leaving 9 bases between them. Germline CDR1 is MDHEN and CDR2 is SYDVKM. Here the CDR3 reads CASSFRRNYEQYF. For the CDR3, the DNA is TGTGCCAGCAGTTTTCGGAGAAACTACGAGCAGTACTTC.

About this clone: One end of the junction does not line up with germline, which may come from a read error. The chain joins TRBV7-9 to TRBJ1-4; D not certain. This CDR3 is built from 17 residues. CDR1 SEHNR and CDR2 FQNEAQ come from the germline V gene (reference sequence). Here the CDR3 DNA reads TGTTCCAGCAGTCTAGGTCTTAACACCGCGTTTAATGAAAAACTGTTTTTT. Translating gives CSSSLGLNTAFNEKLFF.

The chain uses TRBV15 and TRBJ1-5; 7 bases fit TRBD1. Per germline, CDR1 LNHNV and CDR2 YYDKDF (reference sequence). V lost 4 bases, J lost 0 bases, and 12 bases stayed unmatched. This CDR3 comprises 18 residues. The CDR3 reads CATSNQQGPYNSNQPQHF. The CDR3 bases are TGTGCCACCAGCAACCAACAGGGGCCTTACAATAGCAATCAGCCCCAGCATTTT. Full variable domain (missing parts from reference TRBV15 and TRBJ1-5): DAMVIQNPRYQVTQFGKPVTLSCSQTLNHNVMYWYQQKSSQAPKLLFHYYDKDFNNEADTPDNFQSRRPNTSFCFLDIRSPGLGDTAMYLCATSNQQGPYNSNQPQHFGDGTRLSIL.

A few counts support this clone. The chain has TRBV6-5 and TRBJ1-5; TRBD1 agrees at 8 bases. This CDR3 has 14 residues. Germline CDR1 is MNHEY and CDR2 is SVGAGI. J was trimmed by 4 bases and V by 5 bases; bases with no gene match: 4. CDR3 protein: CASSTRQGNQPQHF. The CDR3 region has the DNA TGTGCCAGCAGTACCCGACAGGGGAATCAGCCCCAGCATTTT.